The following is a TCR beta chain sequence with its context. TCRdb's copy holds only in-frame clones and misses some; the assay was immunoSEQ multiplex PCR. The sample yields about 180,000 clones, 70% to 80% seen once. The record originates from a study of blood T cell repertoires in COVID-19. For the study at large: Acute-phase and convalescent COVID-19 samples originated in the United States, Italy and Spain. From T cells, B-cell-depleted T cells, or PBMCs came the material, which was cDNA or gDNA.

Everyone who took part was 18 to 89 years old, and they came from about two dozen US areas. All recovered Cohort 3 donors got two negative PCRs, got clearance, or saw symptom resolution. The CDR3 has 13 residues. CDR1 is LNHNV, CDR2 YYDKDF, per germline (reference sequence). V was trimmed by 6 bases and J by 3 bases, leaving 11 bases between them. The sequenced sample was PBMCs or T cells enriched from blood (not recorded which). This rearrangement joins TRBV15 to TRBJ1-2; the D is unclear. The source is a woman between 50 and 59 years old who had recovered from COVID-19. CDR3 amino acids: CATRGDVYYGYTF. CDR3 bases: TGTGCCACCAGGGGAGACGTTTACTATGGCTACACCTTC. The whole variable domain, filled in from reference TRBV15 and TRBJ1-2, reads DAMVIQNPRYQVTQFGKPVTLSCSQTLNHNVMYWYQQKSSQAPKLLFHYYDKDFNNEADTPDNFQSRRPNTSFCFLDIRSPGLGDTAMYLCATRGDVYYGYTFGSGTRLTVV.